These 3 T cell receptor beta chains came from one sample sequenced in a study of blood T cells in healthy people across ages. A second roughly 6 to 11 cycle PCR used barcoded and J-beta primers. TCRdb reanalysed the 5' RACE reads using MiXCR and keeps one entry per CDR3 protein. The data hold approximately 960,000 distinct CDR3 sequences, with about 29% observed a single time. The same data also contributed to another study, on T cells of mothers and their children.

The sequenced sample was blood. The source of these receptors is a woman aged 40 to 49 in good health.

This clonotype occurred a few times. The J gene is TRBJ2-7, the V gene TRBV5-1; D is unresolved. This CDR3 is 14 amino acids long. In germline, CDR1 is SGHRS, CDR2 YFSETQ. Trimming left V 1 base short and J 2 bases short, with 10 bases between. The DNA for the CDR3 is TGCGCCAGCAGCTTGCGGGCCGCCCCCTACGAGCAGTACTTC. The encoded protein is CASSLRAAPYEQYF.

This chain joins TRBV7-6 and TRBJ1-1, with D possibly matching TRBD1 (5 bases). V was trimmed by 3 bases and J by 5 bases, leaving 16 bases between them. From germline, CDR1 is SGHVS and CDR2 FNYEAQ. The CDR3 is made up of 15 amino acids. This CDR3 reads CASSLGGGVGTEAFF. CDR3 in DNA: TGTGCCAGCAGCTTGGGGGGGGGAGTGGGGACTGAAGCTTTCTTT. The variable domain in full, completed from reference TRBV7-6 and TRBJ1-1, reads GAGVSQSPRYKVTKRGQDVALRCDPISGHVSLYWYRQALGQGPEFLTYFNYEAQQDKSGLPNDRFSAERPEGSISTLTIQRTEQRDSAMYRCASSLGGGVGTEAFFGQGTRLTVV.

This clonotype was detected once. A clone one base away is much larger, so this may be a read error. The chain uses TRBV9 and TRBJ2-5; D uncertain. This CDR3 spans 15 amino acids. Germline values: CDR1 SGDLS, CDR2 YYNGEE. Here the CDR3 DNA reads TGTACCAGCAGCGCCGCCCCTGCGGCACGCGAGACCCAGTACTTC. Its translation is CTSSAAPAARETQYF.